The rows below give T cell receptor beta chains drawn from one sample of a study of cytomegalovirus exposure and HLA in healthy donors. The method was immunoSEQ multiplex PCR; TCRdb's version includes in-frame clones alone and lacks a portion of them. Counted here are roughly 170,000 clones, around 79% occurring once; the ten biggest clones make up more than 2.5%. The source material was PBMCs. All receptors derive from a female donor in good health and CMV-seronegative. The CDR3 runs from the conserved cysteine through the conserved F or W. A D gene is named only where the DNA matches it firmly. Some rows have no size entry. The others give once, few or many, or a class for an expanded clone.

clone_size: -
v_call: TRBV10-3
d_call: -
j_call: TRBJ2-7
cdr3_nt: TGTGCCATCAGTGGAACACTACACCAGGGGAGGGGGTACGAGCAGTACTTC
cdr3_aa: CAISGTLHQGRGYEQYF

clone_size: -
v_call: TRBV5-1
d_call: -
j_call: TRBJ1-3
cdr3_nt: TGCGCCAGCAGCTTGGGGAGCTCTGGAAACACCATATATTTT
cdr3_aa: CASSLGSSGNTIYF

clone_size: few
v_call: TRBV7-8
d_call: -
j_call: TRBJ1-5
cdr3_nt: TGTGCCAGCAGCTTAATCCCGGGACACGAGCATTTT
cdr3_aa: CASSLIPGHEHF

clone_size: -
v_call: TRBV21-1
d_call: -
j_call: TRBJ2-4
cdr3_nt: TGTGCCGGACAGGACACATCGCTAGCCAAAAACATTCAGTACTTC
cdr3_aa: CAGQDTSLAKNIQYF

clone_size: -
v_call: TRBV10-2
d_call: TRBD1
j_call: TRBJ2-7
cdr3_nt: TGCGCCAGCAGCGCCTGGGACAGTTCTCCTGGCGAGCAGTACTTC
cdr3_aa: CASSAWDSSPGEQYF

clone_size: -
v_call: TRBV28
d_call: -
j_call: TRBJ1-6
cdr3_nt: TGTGCCAGCAGTTCGACGGGGACCTATAATTCACCCCTCCACTTT
cdr3_aa: CASSSTGTYNSPLHF

clone_size: -
v_call: TRBV9
d_call: TRBD1
j_call: TRBJ2-5
cdr3_nt: TGTGCCAGCAGCGCGTCGACAGGGCGGAGCGAGACCCAGTACTTC
cdr3_aa: CASSASTGRSETQYF

clone_size: few
v_call: TRBV29-1
d_call: -
j_call: TRBJ2-1
cdr3_nt: TGCAGCGTTGACGTACAGCGGGCCTACAATGAGCAGTTCTTC
cdr3_aa: CSVDVQRAYNEQFF

clone_size: -
v_call: TRBV19
d_call: -
j_call: TRBJ1-5
cdr3_nt: TGTGCCAGTAGTAGCAGGGGTCGACAGCCCCAGCATTTT
cdr3_aa: CASSSRGRQPQHF

clone_size: -
v_call: TRBV19
d_call: -
j_call: TRBJ1-1
cdr3_nt: TGTGCCAGTAGTATAGCTGGAGGGTTAACAGTTCGGACTGAAGTTTTCTTT
cdr3_aa: CASSIAGGLTVRTEVFF

clone_size: -
v_call: TRBV19
d_call: -
j_call: TRBJ1-1
cdr3_nt: TGTGCCAGTAGTACGTTCGGGGGCACTGAAGCTTTCTTT
cdr3_aa: CASSTFGGTEAFF

clone_size: few
v_call: TRBV19
d_call: -
j_call: TRBJ2-3
cdr3_nt: TGTGCCAGTAGTATAGGGCGGGATACAGATACGCAGTATTTT
cdr3_aa: CASSIGRDTDTQYF

clone_size: -
v_call: TRBV6-5
d_call: -
j_call: TRBJ1-1
cdr3_nt: TGTGCCAGCAGCCGCGGGGCGAACACTGAAGCTTTCTTT
cdr3_aa: CASSRGANTEAFF

clone_size: -
v_call: TRBV28
d_call: TRBD2
j_call: TRBJ2-7
cdr3_nt: TGTGCCAGCAGTTCCCCCGGGGGGAAAGGAGGATACGAGCAGTACTTC
cdr3_aa: CASSSPGGKGGYEQYF

clone_size: -
v_call: TRBV28
d_call: TRBD1
j_call: TRBJ1-2
cdr3_nt: TGTGCCAGCTCCGACAGGGGGGGACCGCGAGGCTACACCTTC
cdr3_aa: CASSDRGGPRGYTF

clone_size: -
v_call: TRBV19
d_call: -
j_call: TRBJ2-7
cdr3_nt: TGTGCCAGTAGTCCCAGCGGAAACCCCTCCTACGAGCAGTACTTC
cdr3_aa: CASSPSGNPSYEQYF

clone_size: -
v_call: TRBV13
d_call: -
j_call: TRBJ2-6
cdr3_nt: TGTGCCAGCAGCGCCAGGGATCTCAGCTCTGGGGCCAACGTCCTGACTTTC
cdr3_aa: CASSARDLSSGANVLTF

clone_size: -
v_call: TRBV6-5
d_call: TRBD1
j_call: TRBJ1-1
cdr3_nt: TGTGCCAGCGTCCGACAGGGGAACACTGAAGCTTTCTTT
cdr3_aa: CASVRQGNTEAFF

clone_size: -
v_call: TRBV27
d_call: -
j_call: TRBJ2-7
cdr3_nt: TGTGCCAGCAGCCCCGCTCCAGTCGGGGGCGAGCAGTACTTC
cdr3_aa: CASSPAPVGGEQYF

clone_size: -
v_call: TRBV12-5
d_call: TRBD1
j_call: TRBJ1-6
cdr3_nt: TGTGCTAGTGGTTTGGTATTGACAGGGGCAACCTATAATTCACCCCTCCACTTT
cdr3_aa: CASGLVLTGATYNSPLHF

clone_size: -
v_call: TRBV5-1
d_call: -
j_call: TRBJ1-5
cdr3_nt: TGCGCCAGCAGCTTGGCGGGGGATGGCAATCAGCCCCAGCATTTT
cdr3_aa: CASSLAGDGNQPQHF

clone_size: once
v_call: TRBV2
d_call: TRBD2
j_call: TRBJ2-4
cdr3_nt: TGTGCCAGCAGTGTTCGGACTAGTGGAAACATTCAGTACTTC
cdr3_aa: CASSVRTSGNIQYF

clone_size: -
v_call: TRBV19
d_call: -
j_call: TRBJ2-3
cdr3_nt: TGTGCCAGTAGCCTTAATTGGGGGGGGCCAGATACGCAGTATTTT
cdr3_aa: CASSLNWGGPDTQYF

clone_size: -
v_call: TRBV27
d_call: -
j_call: TRBJ1-5
cdr3_nt: TGTGCCAGCTGGGGTAGGGGGATCAATCAGCCCCAGCATTTT
cdr3_aa: CASWGRGINQPQHF

clone_size: -
v_call: TRBV4-3
d_call: TRBD1
j_call: TRBJ2-3
cdr3_nt: TGCGCCAGCAGCCAAGGTTGGACAGGGGCGACAGATACGCAGTATTTT
cdr3_aa: CASSQGWTGATDTQYF

clone_size: -
v_call: TRBV2
d_call: -
j_call: TRBJ2-2
cdr3_nt: TGTGCTAGCAACGAGAGAACCGGGGAGCTGTTTTTT
cdr3_aa: CASNERTGELFF

clone_size: few
v_call: TRBV30
d_call: -
j_call: TRBJ1-4
cdr3_nt: TGTGCCTGGACACCCAGAGGCGAAAAACTGTTTTTT
cdr3_aa: CAWTPRGEKLFF

clone_size: -
v_call: TRBV12-5
d_call: -
j_call: TRBJ2-7
cdr3_nt: TGTGCTAGTGGTTTGCTCCCTTCAGGGGAGAGCTCCTACGAGCAGTACTTC
cdr3_aa: CASGLLPSGESSYEQYF

clone_size: -
v_call: TRBV9
d_call: -
j_call: TRBJ2-5
cdr3_nt: TGTGCCAGCAGCGATGGACTGAAAGAGACCCAGTACTTC
cdr3_aa: CASSDGLKETQYF

clone_size: few
v_call: TRBV19
d_call: -
j_call: TRBJ2-5
cdr3_nt: TGTGCCAGTAGTACCCTACGGGGGTCTGGTAAAGAGACCCAGTACTTC
cdr3_aa: CASSTLRGSGKETQYF

clone_size: -
v_call: TRBV5-6
d_call: -
j_call: TRBJ1-3
cdr3_nt: TGTGCCAGCCGTATAAGGGGGGGAGGAAACACCATATATTTT
cdr3_aa: CASRIRGGGNTIYF

clone_size: few
v_call: TRBV28
d_call: TRBD1
j_call: TRBJ1-6
cdr3_nt: TGTGCCAGCAGTCATCGGAGTACAGGGGGTAATTCACCCCTCCACTTT
cdr3_aa: CASSHRSTGGNSPLHF

clone_size: -
v_call: TRBV4-1
d_call: -
j_call: TRBJ2-1
cdr3_nt: TGCGCCAGCAGCCAATCCCAGGTGCGCGACAATGAGCAGTTCTTC
cdr3_aa: CASSQSQVRDNEQFF

clone_size: once
v_call: TRBV2
d_call: -
j_call: TRBJ2-2
cdr3_nt: TGTGCCAGCAGTCGCACCGGGACTGGTAACACCGGGGAGCTGTTTTTT
cdr3_aa: CASSRTGTGNTGELFF

clone_size: -
v_call: TRBV7-2
d_call: -
j_call: TRBJ2-1
cdr3_nt: TGTGCCAGCAGCTTGGTAGGGGGGGCCTACAATGAGCAGTTCTTC
cdr3_aa: CASSLVGGAYNEQFF

clone_size: -
v_call: TRBV28
d_call: -
j_call: TRBJ2-1
cdr3_nt: TGTGCCAGCAGTGGGAGAGGTTCGCGGACAGTCCCTAATTCCTACAATGAGCAGTTCTTC
cdr3_aa: CASSGRGSRTVPNSYNEQFF

clone_size: -
v_call: TRBV27
d_call: TRBD2
j_call: TRBJ2-1
cdr3_nt: TGTGCCAGCAGTGCCCGAGGGGTGCGGGGGGCCTACAATGAGCAGTTCTTC
cdr3_aa: CASSARGVRGAYNEQFF

clone_size: -
v_call: TRBV18
d_call: TRBD2
j_call: TRBJ2-1
cdr3_nt: TGTGCCAGCTCACCGCGACTAGCGGGAGGTAGCTCCTACAATGAGCAGTTCTTC
cdr3_aa: CASSPRLAGGSSYNEQFF

clone_size: -
v_call: TRBV5-1
d_call: TRBD1
j_call: TRBJ2-5
cdr3_nt: TGCGCCAGCAGCCTGACAGGGACCGAGACCCAGTACTTC
cdr3_aa: CASSLTGTETQYF

clone_size: -
v_call: TRBV19
d_call: -
j_call: TRBJ2-3
cdr3_nt: TGTGCCAGTAGTATGGAGATAGCGGAGCCCACAGATACGCAGTATTTT
cdr3_aa: CASSMEIAEPTDTQYF

clone_size: -
v_call: TRBV11-3
d_call: -
j_call: TRBJ2-1
cdr3_nt: TGTGCCAGCAGCTACGACAGACACAATGAGCAGTTCTTC
cdr3_aa: CASSYDRHNEQFF

clone_size: few
v_call: TRBV10-2
d_call: -
j_call: TRBJ2-7
cdr3_nt: TGCGCCAGCAGTGGTACTAGAAACACCTACGAGCAGTACTTC
cdr3_aa: CASSGTRNTYEQYF

clone_size: few
v_call: TRBV6-1
d_call: -
j_call: TRBJ1-3
cdr3_nt: TGTGCCAGCAGTGAAGCGGAGGGAGCCTCTGGACTCACCATATATTTT
cdr3_aa: CASSEAEGASGLTIYF

clone_size: -
v_call: TRBV7-9
d_call: -
j_call: TRBJ2-1
cdr3_nt: TGTGCCAGCAGCCTGAACACCTACAATGAGCAGTTCTTC
cdr3_aa: CASSLNTYNEQFF

clone_size: -
v_call: TRBV7-2
d_call: -
j_call: TRBJ1-5
cdr3_nt: TGTGCCAGCAGCTTAGGAACAGGGCGCCGGGGCAATCAGCCCCAGCATTTT
cdr3_aa: CASSLGTGRRGNQPQHF

clone_size: few
v_call: TRBV11-3
d_call: TRBD2
j_call: TRBJ2-1
cdr3_nt: TGTGCCAGCAGCCAGCGGGGGGCGGGAGGTTCCTACAATGAGCAGTTCTTC
cdr3_aa: CASSQRGAGGSYNEQFF

clone_size: once
v_call: TRBV12-5
d_call: -
j_call: TRBJ2-5
cdr3_nt: TGTGCTAGTGTCGGACTAAAAGAGACCCAGTACTTC
cdr3_aa: CASVGLKETQYF

clone_size: -
v_call: TRBV7-3
d_call: TRBD2
j_call: TRBJ2-2
cdr3_nt: TGTGCCAGCAGCCCCGAGCGGGGGGGCCCCACCGGGGAGCTGTTTTTT
cdr3_aa: CASSPERGGPTGELFF

clone_size: -
v_call: TRBV9
d_call: TRBD2
j_call: TRBJ2-3
cdr3_nt: TGTGCCAGCAGCGTAGCTAGGGGGGGACTAGCCACAGATACGCAGTATTTT
cdr3_aa: CASSVARGGLATDTQYF

clone_size: -
v_call: TRBV18
d_call: -
j_call: TRBJ1-6
cdr3_nt: TGTGCCAGCTCACCTGCTCCGGGATCCTATAATTCACCCCTCCACTTT
cdr3_aa: CASSPAPGSYNSPLHF

clone_size: -
v_call: TRBV9
d_call: TRBD1
j_call: TRBJ1-3
cdr3_nt: TGTGCCAGCAGCGCACCGGGACAGGGCTCTGGAAACACCATATATTTT
cdr3_aa: CASSAPGQGSGNTIYF

clone_size: -
v_call: TRBV11-2
d_call: TRBD1
j_call: TRBJ2-7
cdr3_nt: TGTGCCAGCAGCCAACTACGAGGACAGGTGACGGGCGAGCAGTACTTC
cdr3_aa: CASSQLRGQVTGEQYF

clone_size: -
v_call: TRBV9
d_call: TRBD2
j_call: TRBJ2-7
cdr3_nt: TGTGCCAGCAGCCCAGCCGGGACTACAACCTACGAGCAGTACTTC
cdr3_aa: CASSPAGTTTYEQYF

clone_size: -
v_call: TRBV18
d_call: -
j_call: TRBJ1-4
cdr3_nt: TGTGCCAGCTCACCACCAGGGGGAAGGGAAAAACTGTTTTTT
cdr3_aa: CASSPPGGREKLFF